What follows describes a single T cell receptor beta chain. This CDR3 region has 15 residues. The V gene's germline CDR1 is SEHNR and CDR2 FQNEAQ (reference sequence). Losses at the gene ends were 5 bases for V and 7 bases for J; bases not matched to a gene: 5. Residents of around 24 US areas, aged about 18 to 89 years, made up the participants. The entry originates in a study of blood T cell repertoires in COVID-19. Methods used by the authors: Nucleated cell number was recorded as an estimate derived from reference gene primer amplification. TCRdb keeps only in-frame clones here, not all; method: immunoSEQ multiplex PCR. The V and J calls and the clone size are those of that table, but D and trimming were determined from the DNA. The table lists about 220,000 clones, approximately 83% of them singletons.

The specimen was PBMCs or T cells enriched from blood (not recorded which). The clonotype originates from a woman aged 55-70 years who had recovered from COVID-19. The chain employs TRBV7-9 and TRBJ1-6, with TRBD1 matching 10 bases. CDR3 in amino acids: CASSRDRGNNSPLHF. The CDR3 DNA is TGTGCCAGCAGCCGGGACAGGGGTAACAATTCACCCCTCCACTTT.